Each of the 18 T cell receptor beta chains below was sequenced from the same sample in a study of breast tumors, draining lymph nodes, adjacent tissues. Breast cancer patients provided tissue from their axillary draining lymph nodes. TCRdb re-analysed the multiplex PCR reads in MiXCR, keeping a single row per CDR3 protein. Among some 140,000 distinct CDR3 sequences listed, 21% were seen once. Source material: axillary lymph node tissue. These receptors originate from a female donor with breast cancer. Some clones in this sample may be carry-over from other donors' samples.

As to this clonotype: The junction shows a germline mismatch at one end, possibly a read error. The V and J genes are TRBV18 and TRBJ2-7; TRBD2 matches 10 bases. The V gene's germline CDR1 is KGHSH and CDR2 LQKENI. The CDR3 spans 16 residues. Here the CDR3 reads CASSLGLAVSLYEPYF. The CDR3 nucleotides read TGTGCCAGCTCACTTGGACTAGCGGTATCCCTCTACGAGCCGTACTTC.

This clonotype was detected many times. The rearrangement links TRBV6-1 to TRBJ2-3; 7 bases line up with TRBD1. CDR1 and CDR2 from the germline V gene are MNHNS and SASEGT. The V and J ends lost 4 bases and 0 bases, in that order; junction bases with no gene match: 7. This CDR3 comprises 16 residues. This CDR3 is CASSAPGTDSTDTQYF. The CDR3 coding sequence is TGTGCCAGCAGTGCACCCGGGACAGATAGCACAGATACGCAGTATTTT.

This clonotype occurred many times. The rearrangement joins TRBV6-5 to TRBJ2-3; 10 bases map to TRBD2. This CDR3 region has 15 residues. The germline V gene encodes CDR1 MNHEY and CDR2 SVGAGI. V gave up 10 bases and J gave up 2 bases; unmatched junction bases: 9. The CDR3 spells CATTYGTSDTDTQYF. For the CDR3, the DNA is TGTGCCACCACTTATGGGACTAGCGACACAGATACGCAGTATTTT.

This clonotype was found many times. V gene TRBV20-1 combines with J gene TRBJ2-7; TRBD1 matches at 9 bases. CDR1 is DFQATT and CDR2 is SNEGSKA in the germline V gene (reference sequence). V lost 0 bases, J lost 4 bases, and 10 bases stayed unmatched. This CDR3 has 16 amino acids. In nucleotides, the CDR3 is TGCAGTGCTAGAGATACATTCACAGGGGGCGGGTACGAGCAGTACTTC. Its translation: CSARDTFTGGGYEQYF.

This clonotype was seen at least ten times. The CDR3, as DNA: TGTGCCAGTAGTAAAATGGAGACAGGGGCGACTAATGAAAAACTGTTTTTT. It encodes CASSKMETGATNEKLFF. The genes are TRBV19 and TRBJ1-4, with 8 bases matching TRBD1. The V gene's germline CDR1 is LNHDA and CDR2 SQIVND (reference sequence). V lost 4 bases and J lost 2; bases outside the gene matches: 9. The CDR3 covers 17 residues. The entire variable domain, with the rest obtained from reference TRBV19 and TRBJ1-4, is as follows: DGGITQSPKYLFRKEGQNVTLSCEQNLNHDAMYWYRQDPGQGLRLIYYSQIVNDFQKGDIAEGYSVSREKKESFPLTVTSAQKNPTAFYLCASSKMETGATNEKLFFGSGTQLSVL.

This clonotype was recorded at least ten times. The V call is TRBV19, the J call TRBJ2-1, with 11 positions matching TRBD2. V shed 3 bases and J 6 bases; nucleotides not matched to a gene: 7. Germline V gene data show CDR1 as LNHDA and CDR2 as SQIVND (reference sequence). This CDR3 comprises 16 residues. CDR3 region: CASSIMTSGMGNEQFF. CDR3 DNA: TGTGCCAGTAGTATCATGACTAGCGGGATGGGCAATGAGCAGTTCTTC.

This clonotype has a handful of counts. The gene calls are TRBV28 and TRBJ1-3; perhaps TRBD1 as D (6 bases). Looked up from germline, CDR1 is MDHEN and CDR2 is SYDVKM. V was trimmed by 4 bases and J by 0 bases, leaving 19 bases between them. The CDR3 extends over 18 amino acids. CDR3 loop: CASSSGVPGSSSGNTIYF. The CDR3 nucleotides read TGTGCCAGCAGTTCAGGGGTACCGGGCTCGAGCTCTGGAAACACCATATATTTT.

Only a few counts were recorded for this clonotype. With a much larger clone just one base away, this may be a read error. The chain has TRBV7-2 and TRBJ1-5; D unclear. Germline V CDR1 and CDR2: SGHTA, FQGNSA. CDR3 length: 13 amino acids. The CDR3 nucleotides are TGTGCCAGCAGCCCCATGGGCAATCGGCCCCAGCATTTT. Translation: CASSPMGNRPQHF.

This clonotype has ten or more counts. The V and J genes are TRBV7-9 and TRBJ2-7; D is ambiguous. This CDR3 has 13 residues. CDR1 SEHNR and CDR2 FQNEAQ come from the germline V gene (reference sequence). V was shortened by 2 bases and J by 2 bases, with 7 bases between the two germline ends. The CDR3 here is CASSLPAAYEQYF. Written as DNA, the CDR3 is TGTGCCAGCAGCTTACCTGCCGCCTACGAGCAGTACTTC.

This clonotype was detected ten times or more. The chain is built from TRBV20-1 and TRBJ1-2; unclear D gene. The CDR3 is 12 amino acids. Between the trimmed V and J ends, which lost 2 bases and 3 bases, there was a span of 7 bases. Per germline, CDR1 DFQATT and CDR2 SNEGSKA (reference sequence). CDR3 region: CSARPGDYGYTF. CDR3 nucleotides: TGCAGTGCTAGACCGGGAGACTATGGCTACACCTTC.

The chain carries TRBV19 and TRBJ2-1; the match to TRBD1 covers 7 bases. V lost 4 bases and J lost 5; bases outside the gene matches: 8. CDR3 length equals 15 residues. Germline values: CDR1 LNHDA, CDR2 SQIVND (reference sequence). CDR3 in amino acids: CASSTRTGENNEQFF. DNA of the CDR3: TGTGCCAGTAGTACCCGGACAGGAGAGAACAATGAGCAGTTCTTC.

Turning to this clonotype: This may be a read error: a much more frequent sequence differs by one nucleotide. V and J are TRBV24-1 and TRBJ1-3; D call uncertain. This CDR3 region has 12 residues. Per the germline V gene, CDR1 is KGHDR and CDR2 is SFDVKD. The CDR3 sequence is CATSDFGNIIYF. CDR3 sequence (DNA): TGTGCCACCAGTGATTTCGGAAACATCATATATTTT.

This clonotype was seen many times. The rearrangement uses TRBV19 and TRBJ2-1, with 7 bases lining up with TRBD1. This CDR3 contains 16 residues. The germline V gene encodes CDR1 LNHDA and CDR2 SQIVND (reference sequence). The V gene end was trimmed by 9 bases and the J gene end by 4 bases; junction bases not matched to a gene: 15. CDR3 loop: CASRHTTGLGYNEQFF. The CDR3 bases are TGTGCCAGCAGACACACGACAGGGTTGGGATACAATGAGCAGTTCTTC.

This clonotype was seen many times. This chain connects TRBV5-1 to TRBJ1-3; no clear D gene. CDR1 is SGHRS, CDR2 YFSETQ, per germline. The CDR3 is 14 residues long. Trimming shortened V by 0 bases and J by 0 bases, and 4 bases separated the two germline ends. In DNA form, the CDR3 reads TGCGCCAGCAGCTTGGGGGTCTCTGGAAACACCATATATTTT. Protein product: CASSLGVSGNTIYF.

Note on this clonotype: This may be a read error: a much more frequent sequence differs by one nucleotide. This chain joins TRBV29-1 and TRBJ1-2; tentative D call: TRBD1 (5 bases). The germline V and J ends were trimmed by 4 bases and 4 bases, with 13 bases remaining between them. CDR3 length: 13 amino acids. In germline, CDR1 is SQVTM, CDR2 ANQGSEA. CDR3: CSVGTTLSYGYTF. In DNA, the CDR3 is TGCAGCGTTGGGACAACACTATCCTATGGCTACACCTTC.

In its sample, this clonotype was seen a few times. Possible read error: a much larger clone is one base away. J is TRBJ2-7 and V is TRBV5-1; TRBD1 aligns across 7 bases. The CDR3 totals 12 residues. J gave up 2 bases and V 5 bases, and 1 base lay outside the gene matches. Germline CDR1 reads SGHRS; CDR2 reads YFSETQ. DNA of the CDR3: TGCGCCAGCAGACAGGGGACCTACGAGCAGTACTTC. It is translated as CASRQGTYEQYF.

This clonotype was counted ten times or more. DNA for the CDR3: TGTGCCAGCTCACCAAATATCCAGGGGGCATTGGGCTACACCTTC. Its protein is CASSPNIQGALGYTF. This chain connects TRBV18 to TRBJ1-2; TRBD1 aligns across 8 bases. The germline CDR1 and CDR2 sequences are KGHSH and LQKENI. This CDR3 has 15 residues. J was trimmed by 8 bases and V by 2 bases; bases with no gene match: 10.

This clonotype showed up just once. A read error may explain this, as a much larger clone is one base away. Since the CDR3 does not end with the conserved phenylalanine or tryptophan, this likely comes from a read error. The J gene is TRBJ1-2, the V gene TRBV6-6; D is undetermined. This CDR3 is built from 12 residues. Looked up from germline, CDR1 is MNHNY and CDR2 is SVGAGI (reference sequence). V gave up 6 bases and J gave up 0 bases, with 5 bases separating them. The CDR3 DNA reads as TGTGCCAGCAGCGATACTAACTATGGCTACACCCTC. Its protein product is CASSDTNYGYTL.